This T cell receptor beta chain was identified during a study of blood T cell repertoires in COVID-19. Study in general: COVID-19 samples, acute and convalescent, were from the United States, Italy and Spain.

Germline loops: CDR1 LNHNV, CDR2 YYDKDF (reference sequence). The CDR3 is 15 residues long. V lost 4 bases to trimming and J lost 1 base, with 14 bases between them. Using immunoSEQ multiplex PCR, the repertoire was profiled, and TCRdb retains in-frame clones only, with some absent. The sample lists hundreds of thousands of clones, 85% to 90% occurring once. The chain joins TRBV15 to TRBJ2-7; D possibly corresponds to TRBD1 (6 bases). This receptor was taken from a man aged 25 to 45 who had recovered from COVID-19. Material for sequencing was PBMCs or T cells enriched from blood (not recorded which). Here the CDR3 DNA reads TGTGCCACCAGCAAAACAGGGTCTGGATCCTACGAGCAGTACTTC. This encodes CATSKTGSGSYEQYF.